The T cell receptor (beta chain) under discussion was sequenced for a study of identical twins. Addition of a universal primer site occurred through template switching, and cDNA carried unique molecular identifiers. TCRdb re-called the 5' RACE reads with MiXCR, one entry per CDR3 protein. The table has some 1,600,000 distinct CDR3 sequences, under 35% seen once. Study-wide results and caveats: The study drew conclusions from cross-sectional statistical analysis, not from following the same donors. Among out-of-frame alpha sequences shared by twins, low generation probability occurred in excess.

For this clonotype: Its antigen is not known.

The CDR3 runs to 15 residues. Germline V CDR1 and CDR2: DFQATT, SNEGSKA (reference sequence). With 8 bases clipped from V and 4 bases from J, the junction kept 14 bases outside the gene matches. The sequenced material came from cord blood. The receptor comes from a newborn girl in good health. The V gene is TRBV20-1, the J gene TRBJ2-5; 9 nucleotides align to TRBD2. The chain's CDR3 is CSPSRPAGGSETQYF. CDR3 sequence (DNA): TGCAGTCCTTCCAGACCAGCGGGAGGTTCAGAGACCCAGTACTTC.